Reported below is one T cell receptor (beta chain). Its antigen is not identified. The PCR was carried out with 60 Vbeta primers and 13 Jbeta primers. Libraries were prepared by immunoSEQ multiplex PCR; TCRdb keeps only in-frame clonotypes and omits some of them. Of some 180,000 clones listed, roughly 77% are singletons. The data were taken from a study of cytomegalovirus exposure and HLA in healthy donors. Study-wide findings and caveats: In a later analysis, HLA-associated TCR beta chains were more clonally expanded than equally common others.

V lost 0 bases to trimming and J lost 5 bases, with 10 bases between them. CDR3 length equals 15 residues. Germline lookup yields CDR1 MGHRA and CDR2 YSYEKL. This receptor was obtained from a woman in her 30s in good health and CMV-seropositive. The sample consisted of PBMCs. The rearrangement links TRBV4-1 to TRBJ2-2, with D maybe TRBD2 (5 bases). The CDR3 DNA follows: TGCGCCAGCAGCCAAGATCGGGCGGGTACCGGGGAGCTGTTTTTT. Translating it yields CASSQDRAGTGELFF.